Presented here are 27 T cell receptor beta chains from one specimen sequenced in a study of glioma-infiltrating T cells. Using RNA template, CDR3s of TCR alpha and beta were amplified with iRepertoire arm-PCR. TCRdb redid the calling of the multiplex PCR reads with MiXCR, one entry per CDR3 protein. This sample has 300,000 to 450,000 distinct CDR3 sequences; roughly 41% occur once, and the top ten carry 12%. Sequenced sample: glioma tissue, nonneoplastic brain tissue, or PBMCs (not recorded which). Receptors were obtained from a human donor with low-grade glioma or glioblastoma, undergoing nonglioma brain surgery, or in good health (not recorded which).

With respect to this clonotype: As the CDR3 is not closed by the conserved phenylalanine or tryptophan, this likely results from a read error. CDR3 in amino acids: CSAFGLAGNYNEQYL. DNA of the CDR3: TGCAGTGCTTTCGGACTAGCGGGGAATTACAATGAGCAGTACTTA. The rearrangement uses TRBV20-1 and TRBJ2-7, with 12 bases aligning to TRBD2. The CDR3 loop spans 15 amino acids. CDR1 and CDR2 (germline): DFQATT, SNEGSKA (reference sequence). V lost 5 bases to trimming and J lost 7 bases; unmatched junction nucleotides: 12.

Only one count was recorded for this clonotype. The V gene is TRBV5-1, the J gene TRBJ2-7; D uncertain. This CDR3 has 12 residues. CDR1 SGHRS and CDR2 YFSETQ come from the germline V gene. V lost 9 bases and J 2 bases, leaving 12 bases between the germline ends. The CDR3, as DNA: TGCGCCACGCGACCTAGTCCCTACGAGCAGTACTTC. It specifies CATRPSPYEQYF.

Remarks on this clonotype: The junction shows a germline mismatch at one end, possibly a read error. The chain combines TRBV20-1 with TRBJ2-5, with D unclear. The CDR3 runs 15 residues. Germline CDR1 reads DFQATT; CDR2 reads SNEGSKA (reference sequence). CDR3 coding DNA: TGCAGTGTTAGAGATGGTGGCCAGACCCAAGAGACCCAGTACTTC. This sequence encodes CSVRDGGQTQETQYF.

With regard to this clonotype: This clone may be a read error of a much larger clone one base away. This chain links TRBV4-1 with TRBJ1-1; the D gene is possibly TRBD1 (5 bases). The germline CDR1 and CDR2 sequences are MGHRA and YSYEKL. The CDR3 has 13 residues. The CDR3 DNA is TGCGCCAGAAGCCAAGGCAGGGACACTGAAGCTTTCTTT. Translated: CARSQGRDTEAFF.

Only a few counts were recorded for this clonotype. V and J are TRBV5-4 and TRBJ1-2; D is ambiguous. Germline CDR1 reads SGHNT; CDR2 reads YYREEE (reference sequence). The CDR3 is 12 amino acids. V was cut by 0 bases and J by 4 bases, with 4 bases left in between. This CDR3 is CASSLAAYGYTF. The CDR3 nucleotides read TGTGCCAGCAGCTTGGCCGCCTATGGCTACACCTTC. The full variable domain, completed using reference TRBV5-4 and TRBJ1-2, is ETGVTQSPTHLIKTRGQQVTLRCSSQSGHNTVSWYQQALGQGPQFIFQYYREEENGRGNFPPRFSGLQFPNYSSELNVNALELDDSALYLCASSLAAYGYTFGSGTRLTVV.

At least ten counts were recorded for this clonotype. The rearrangement joins TRBV28 to TRBJ1-5; a weak D match, TRBD1 (5 bases). The CDR3 runs to 13 residues. Germline V gene data show CDR1 as MDHEN and CDR2 as SYDVKM. V was trimmed by 2 bases and J by 9 bases, leaving 11 bases between them. The CDR3 protein is CASSLPSQGPQHF. In nucleotides, the CDR3 is TGTGCCAGCAGTTTACCCAGCCAGGGGCCCCAGCATTTT.

This clonotype was seen more than once but under ten times. The chain links TRBV4-1 to TRBJ1-1; 9 bases are shared with TRBD1. This CDR3 has 14 amino acids. With 2 bases clipped from V and 10 bases from J, the junction kept 8 bases outside the gene matches. Germline CDR1 reads MGHRA; CDR2 reads YSYEKL. This CDR3 reads CASSQRDRGIGAFF. The CDR3 coding sequence is TGCGCCAGCAGCCAACGAGACAGGGGGATCGGAGCTTTCTTT.

This clonotype came up once. V is TRBV11-2 and J is TRBJ2-1; D gene ambiguous. This CDR3 spans 13 amino acids. The germline gives CDR1 SGHAT, CDR2 FQNNGV. The ends were cut back, 1 base at V and 9 bases at J, with 10 bases in the middle. CDR3 coding DNA: TGTGCCAGCAGCTTAGGTGGGTTCGGTGAGCAGTTCTTC. Residues: CASSLGGFGEQFF.

This clonotype was found a few times. This rearrangement joins TRBV11-2 to TRBJ1-1; no definite D call. The CDR3 covers 11 residues. Germline loops: CDR1 SGHAT, CDR2 FQNNGV. Trimming removed 3 bases at V and 7 bases at J, with 6 bases between. CDR3 coding DNA: TGTGCCAGCAGCTTCCGAGTTGAAGCTTTCTTT. Amino acids: CASSFRVEAFF.

V gene TRBV4-2 combines with J gene TRBJ1-4; D gene unclear. From germline, CDR1 is LGHNA and CDR2 YNFKEQ. Trimming pared 6 bases from V and 0 bases from J, leaving 11 bases between. The CDR3 is 15 amino acids. The CDR3 loop reads CASSLLSATNEKLFF. The CDR3 DNA follows: TGTGCCAGCAGTCTACTTAGTGCAACTAATGAAAAACTGTTTTTT.

This clonotype has ten or more counts. This sequence joins TRBV20-1 and TRBJ2-7; D perhaps matches TRBD1 (6 bases). CDR1 is DFQATT, CDR2 SNEGSKA, per germline (reference sequence). V was clipped by 3 bases and J by 4 bases, with 10 bases between them. This CDR3 comprises 12 residues. CDR3 bases: TGCAGTGCTAGTCCGGACAGATACGAGCAGTACTTC. Protein product: CSASPDRYEQYF.

Ten or more counts support this clonotype. The chain recombines TRBV3-1 with TRBJ1-2, with D possibly matching TRBD1 (5 bases). This CDR3 comprises 16 residues. The V and J ends lost 0 bases and 8 bases respectively, with 19 bases between them. Germline loops: CDR1 LGHDT, CDR2 YNNKEL (reference sequence). DNA of the CDR3: TGTGCCAGCAGCCAAGATTATGGGACTCACCCAGGAGGCTACACCTTC. This encodes CASSQDYGTHPGGYTF. Based on the CDR3 plus reference TRBV3-1 and TRBJ1-2, the full variable domain is DTAVSQTPKYLVTQMGNDKSIKCEQNLGHDTMYWYKQDSKKFLKIMFSYNNKELIINETVPNRFSPKSPDKAHLNLHINSLELGDSAVYFCASSQDYGTHPGGYTFGSGTRLTVV.

This clonotype was observed a few times. The chain couples TRBV4-2 to TRBJ1-1; D may be TRBD1 (5 bases). CDR1 is LGHNA and CDR2 is YNFKEQ in the germline V gene. The CDR3 contains 14 residues. V was trimmed by 0 bases and J by 7 bases, leaving 12 bases between them. CDR3 protein: CASSQDGAPREAFF. CDR3 nucleotides: TGTGCCAGCAGCCAAGATGGGGCTCCGCGTGAAGCTTTCTTT.

Comment on this clonotype: Its ends do not fully match the called genes, so a read error is possible. This chain uses TRBV2 with TRBJ2-1; D is unclear. Per germline, CDR1 SNHLY and CDR2 FYNNEI. The CDR3 length is 11 residues. The CDR3 DNA sequence: TGTGCCAGCAGAATGAACAATGAGCGGTTCTTC. It specifies CASRMNNERFF.

Comments on this clonotype: A much larger clone sits a single nucleotide away, making a read error possible. The V call is TRBV15, the J call TRBJ2-3; D remains ambiguous. V was clipped by 0 bases and J by 1 base, with 5 bases between them. CDR3 length: 14 residues. CDR1 is LNHNV and CDR2 is YYDKDF in the germline V gene (reference sequence). The CDR3 DNA follows: TGTGCCACCAGCAGAGATCAGGGCACAGATACGCAGTATTTT. The encoded protein is CATSRDQGTDTQYF.

This chain connects TRBV6-6 to TRBJ2-1; D is perhaps TRBD1 or TRBD2 (5 bases each). The V gene's germline CDR1 is MNHNY and CDR2 SVGAGI (reference sequence). The CDR3 consists of 15 residues. Between the trimmed V and J ends, which lost 0 bases and 5 bases, there was a span of 11 bases. Here the CDR3 reads CASSYSEETDNEQFF. As DNA, the CDR3 is TGTGCCAGCAGTTACTCGGAGGAGACAGACAATGAGCAGTTCTTC.

This clonotype was recorded a few times. CDR3 residues: CASSQQGDSNEQFF. The CDR3 nucleotides are TGCGCCAGCAGCCAACAGGGTGATAGCAATGAGCAGTTCTTC. The chain has TRBV4-1 and TRBJ2-1; TRBD1 is a possible D gene (5 bases). The CDR3 loop spans 14 amino acids. The V and J ends lost 2 bases and 6 bases respectively, with 11 bases between them. Germline V gives CDR1 MGHRA, CDR2 YSYEKL.

This clonotype was counted at least ten times. The chain joins TRBV6-1 to TRBJ2-3; D remains ambiguous. V was cut by 7 bases and J by 6 bases, with 14 bases left in between. CDR1 is MNHNS and CDR2 is SASEGT in the germline V gene. The CDR3 covers 13 residues. The CDR3 coding sequence is TGTGCCAGCAAGGTGCTCAGGTCGGATACGCAGTATTTT. Its protein product is CASKVLRSDTQYF.

J is TRBJ2-7 and V is TRBV7-2, with TRBD2 matching 12 bases. V lost 6 bases to trimming and J lost 3 bases; unmatched junction nucleotides: 18. The CDR3 totals 19 residues. Germline V gene lookup returns CDR1 SGHTA and CDR2 FQGNSA. CDR3 sequence (DNA): TGTGCCAGCAGTTTGGGGCTCCCCGGACTAGCGGGGAATTTCTACGAGCAGTACTTC. Amino acids: CASSLGLPGLAGNFYEQYF.

This clonotype has more than one count but fewer than ten. The chain is built from TRBV27 and TRBJ2-5; D is uncertain. The CDR3 extends over 14 amino acids. V was pared by 2 bases and J by 7 bases, with 14 bases between. Germline V gives CDR1 MNHEY, CDR2 SMNVEV (reference sequence). Here the CDR3 reads CASSLAGSGGTQYF. The CDR3 DNA follows: TGTGCCAGCAGTTTAGCCGGAAGTGGTGGGACCCAGTACTTC.

The chain employs TRBV27 and TRBJ2-3; 8 bases agree with TRBD2. The ends lost 5 bases at V and 4 bases at J; junction bases unmatched: 11. The length of the CDR3 is 16 residues. The germline CDR1 and CDR2 sequences are MNHEY and SMNVEV (reference sequence). The CDR3 region has the DNA TGTGCCAGCAGTCCAGCGGGAGAAGAGGGCCCAGATACGCAGTATTTT. Protein product: CASSPAGEEGPDTQYF.

J is TRBJ2-1 and V is TRBV5-4; TRBD2 is a possible D gene (7 bases). The assigned J gene may be wrong: the sequence end matches TRBJ2-5 better. Germline loops: CDR1 SGHNT, CDR2 YYREEE (reference sequence). CDR3 length equals 15 residues. The CDR3 sequence: CASSPEGGHLETQYF. CDR3 sequence (DNA): TGTGCCAGCAGCCCCGAGGGGGGGCATTTGGAGACCCAGTACTTC.

A remark on this clonotype: Its ends do not fully match the called genes, so a read error is possible. The V call is TRBV7-2, the J call TRBJ2-3, with D possibly called TRBD1 or TRBD2 (5 bases each). Per the germline V gene, CDR1 is SGHTA and CDR2 is FQGNSA. CDR3 size: 14 residues. CDR3: CASSLQGDTDTQYF. DNA of the CDR3: TGTGCCAGCAGCCTCCAGGGAGACACAGACACGCAGTATTTT.

In this sample, this clonotype turned up a few times. The genes are TRBV7-2 and TRBJ1-6, with D hard to call. The CDR3 totals 12 residues. Germline loops: CDR1 SGHTA, CDR2 FQGNSA. Trimming cost V 0 bases and J 7 bases, with 1 base left between them. As DNA, the CDR3 is TGTGCCAGCAGCTTAGCAAATTCACCCCTCCACTTT. Its protein is CASSLANSPLHF.

As concerns this clonotype: At one end, the junction sequence differs from germline, possibly due to a read error. This chain connects TRBV28 to TRBJ2-7; D remains unclear. Germline CDR1 is MDHEN and CDR2 is SYDVKM. This CDR3 is 16 amino acids long. The CDR3 reads CVSSFPKLSGSYEQYF. Written as DNA, the CDR3 is TGTGTCAGCAGTTTCCCGAAACTATCTGGCTCCTACGAGCAGTACTTC.

The rearrangement uses TRBV29-1 and TRBJ1-1; D not resolved. The germline V gene has CDR1 SQVTM and CDR2 ANQGSEA. This CDR3 region has 14 residues. The ends were cut back, 7 bases at V and 1 base at J, with 16 bases in the middle. CDR3 protein: CSAIMDLGNTEAFF. The CDR3 bases are TGCAGCGCCATAATGGACCTGGGGAACACTGAAGCTTTCTTT. The whole variable domain, remainder taken from reference TRBV29-1 and TRBJ1-1, is SAVISQKPSRDICQRGTSLTIQCQVDSQVTMMFWYRQQPGQSLTLIATANQGSEATYESGFVIDKFPISRPNLTFSTLTVSNMSPEDSSIYLCSAIMDLGNTEAFFGQGTRLTVV.

The genes are TRBV5-4 and TRBJ2-5; D may be TRBD1 (6 bases). The germline V gene has CDR1 SGHNT and CDR2 YYREEE (reference sequence). The CDR3 is 13 residues long. Trimming pared 6 bases from V and 2 bases from J, leaving 11 bases between. CDR3 DNA sequence: TGTGCCAGCAAACGCAGGGGTCAAGAGACCCAGTACTTC. It specifies CASKRRGQETQYF.